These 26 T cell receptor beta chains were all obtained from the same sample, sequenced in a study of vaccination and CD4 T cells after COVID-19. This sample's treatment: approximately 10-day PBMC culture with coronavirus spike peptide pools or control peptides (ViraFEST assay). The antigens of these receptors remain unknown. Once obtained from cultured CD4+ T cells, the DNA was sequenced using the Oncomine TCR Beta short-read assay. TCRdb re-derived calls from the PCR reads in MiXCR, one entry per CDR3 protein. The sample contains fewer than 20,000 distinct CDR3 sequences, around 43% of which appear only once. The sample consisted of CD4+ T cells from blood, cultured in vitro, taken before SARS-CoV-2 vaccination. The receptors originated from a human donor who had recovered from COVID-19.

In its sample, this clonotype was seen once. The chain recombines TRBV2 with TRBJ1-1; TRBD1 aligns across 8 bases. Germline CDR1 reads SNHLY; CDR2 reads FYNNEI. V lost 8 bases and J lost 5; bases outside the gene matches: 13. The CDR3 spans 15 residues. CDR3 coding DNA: TGTGCCAGCGCCTCAGGGGGCGCGGGAGAGACTGAAGCTTTCTTT. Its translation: CASASGGAGETEAFF.

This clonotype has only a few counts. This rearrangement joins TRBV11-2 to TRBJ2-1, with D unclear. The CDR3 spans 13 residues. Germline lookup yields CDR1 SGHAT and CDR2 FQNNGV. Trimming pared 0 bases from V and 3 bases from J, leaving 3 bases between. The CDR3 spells CASSLDHYNEQFF. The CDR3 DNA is TGTGCCAGCAGCTTAGATCACTACAATGAGCAGTTCTTC.

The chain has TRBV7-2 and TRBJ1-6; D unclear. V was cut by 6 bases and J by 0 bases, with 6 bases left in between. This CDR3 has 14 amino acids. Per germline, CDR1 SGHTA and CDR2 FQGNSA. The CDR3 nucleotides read TGTGCCAGCAGTAAGAGCTCCTATAATTCACCCCTCCACTTT. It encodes CASSKSSYNSPLHF.

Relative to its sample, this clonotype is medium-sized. CDR3 DNA sequence: TGTGCCAGTAGTCACCGCGCAAGATGGGATCCGAACACTGAAGCTTTCTTT. This encodes CASSHRARWDPNTEAFF. The rearrangement joins TRBV19 to TRBJ1-1, with unresolved D. Germline values: CDR1 LNHDA, CDR2 SQIVND (reference sequence). Trimming shortened V by 5 bases and J by 1 base, and 20 bases separated the two germline ends. This CDR3 contains 17 residues.

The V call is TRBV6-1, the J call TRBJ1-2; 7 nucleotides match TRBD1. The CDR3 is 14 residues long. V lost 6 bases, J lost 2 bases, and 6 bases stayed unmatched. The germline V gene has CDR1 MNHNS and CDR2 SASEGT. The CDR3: CASRGGQPNYGYTF. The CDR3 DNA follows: TGTGCCAGCAGAGGGGGACAGCCGAACTATGGCTACACCTTC.

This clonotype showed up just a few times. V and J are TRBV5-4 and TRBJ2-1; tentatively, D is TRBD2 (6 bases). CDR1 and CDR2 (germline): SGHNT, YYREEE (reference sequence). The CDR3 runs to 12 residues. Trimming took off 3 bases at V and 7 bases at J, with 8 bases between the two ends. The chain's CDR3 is CASSSRGNEQFF. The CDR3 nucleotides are TGTGCCAGCAGCTCTCGGGGGAATGAGCAGTTCTTC. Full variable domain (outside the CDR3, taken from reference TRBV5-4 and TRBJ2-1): ETGVTQSPTHLIKTRGQQVTLRCSSQSGHNTVSWYQQALGQGPQFIFQYYREEENGRGNFPPRFSGLQFPNYSSELNVNALELDDSALYLCASSSRGNEQFFGPGTRLTVL.

This CDR3 is CASSWDSYEQYF. CDR3 DNA sequence: TGTGCCAGCAGCTGGGACAGCTACGAGCAGTACTTC. The chain uses TRBV7-2 and TRBJ2-7; TRBD1 matches at 7 bases. V was pared by 4 bases and J by 3 bases, with 0 bases of the junction left unmatched. This CDR3 contains 12 residues. The V gene's germline CDR1 is SGHTA and CDR2 FQGNSA.

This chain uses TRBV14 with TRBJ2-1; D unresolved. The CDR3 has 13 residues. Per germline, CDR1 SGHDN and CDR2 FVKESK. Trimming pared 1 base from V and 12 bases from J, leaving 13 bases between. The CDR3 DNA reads TGTGCCAGCAGCCAAGCCCGGTATCGTGGGCAGTTCTTC. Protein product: CASSQARYRGQFF.

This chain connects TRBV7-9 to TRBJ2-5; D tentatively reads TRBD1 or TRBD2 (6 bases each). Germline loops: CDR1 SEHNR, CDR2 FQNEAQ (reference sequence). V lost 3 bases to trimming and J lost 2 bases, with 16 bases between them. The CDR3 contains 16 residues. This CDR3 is CASSFPPGDFQETQYF. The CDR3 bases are TGTGCCAGCAGCTTCCCCCCAGGGGACTTTCAAGAGACCCAGTACTTC. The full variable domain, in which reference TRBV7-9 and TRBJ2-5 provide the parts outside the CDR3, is DTGVSQNPRHKITKRGQNVTFRCDPISEHNRLYWYRQTLGQGPEFLTYFQNEAQLEKSRLLSDRFSAERPKGSFSTLEIQRTEQGDSAMYLCASSFPPGDFQETQYFGPGTRLLVL.

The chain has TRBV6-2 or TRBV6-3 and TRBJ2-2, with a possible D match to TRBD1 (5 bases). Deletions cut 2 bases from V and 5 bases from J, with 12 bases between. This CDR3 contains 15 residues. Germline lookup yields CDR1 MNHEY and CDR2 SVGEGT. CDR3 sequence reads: CASSYGRVGTGELFF. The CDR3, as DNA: TGTGCCAGCAGTTACGGCAGGGTGGGGACCGGGGAGCTGTTTTTT.

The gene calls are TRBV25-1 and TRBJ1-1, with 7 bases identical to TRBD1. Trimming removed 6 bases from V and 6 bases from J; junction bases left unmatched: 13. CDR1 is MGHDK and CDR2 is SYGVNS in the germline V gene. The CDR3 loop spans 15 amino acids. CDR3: CASSLRAGGVAEAFF. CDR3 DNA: TGTGCCAGCAGCCTCAGGGCAGGGGGGGTTGCTGAAGCTTTCTTT.

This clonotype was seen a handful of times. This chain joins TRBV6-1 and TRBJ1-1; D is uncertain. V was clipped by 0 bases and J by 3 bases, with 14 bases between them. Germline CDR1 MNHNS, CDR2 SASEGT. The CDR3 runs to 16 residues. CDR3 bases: TGTGCCAGCAGTGAAGCTGGGGTAGTGGATGACACTGAAGCTTTCTTT. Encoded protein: CASSEAGVVDDTEAFF.

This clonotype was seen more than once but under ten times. CDR3 nucleotides: TGTGCCAGCAGCTGGAGAGGGACTAGCGGGAGAGGTGATACGCAGTATTTT. This gives the protein CASSWRGTSGRGDTQYF. The chain links TRBV11-2 to TRBJ2-3; 14 bases match TRBD2. Germline lookup yields CDR1 SGHAT and CDR2 FQNNGV. The V and J ends lost 4 bases and 6 bases, in that order; junction bases with no gene match: 9. The CDR3 is 17 amino acids.

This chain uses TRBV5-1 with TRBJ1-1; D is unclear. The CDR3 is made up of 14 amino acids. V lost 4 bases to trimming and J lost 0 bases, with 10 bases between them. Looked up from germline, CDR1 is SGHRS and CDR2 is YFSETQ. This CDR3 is CASSRVEVNTEAFF. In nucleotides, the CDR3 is TGCGCCAGCAGCCGGGTGGAGGTGAACACTGAAGCTTTCTTT.

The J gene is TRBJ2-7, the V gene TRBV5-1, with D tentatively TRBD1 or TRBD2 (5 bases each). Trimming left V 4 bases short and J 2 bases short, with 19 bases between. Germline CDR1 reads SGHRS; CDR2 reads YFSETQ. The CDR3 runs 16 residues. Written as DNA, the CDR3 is TGCGCCAGCAGCATCGGGACCAATCACCTCACCTACGAGCAGTACTTC. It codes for CASSIGTNHLTYEQYF.

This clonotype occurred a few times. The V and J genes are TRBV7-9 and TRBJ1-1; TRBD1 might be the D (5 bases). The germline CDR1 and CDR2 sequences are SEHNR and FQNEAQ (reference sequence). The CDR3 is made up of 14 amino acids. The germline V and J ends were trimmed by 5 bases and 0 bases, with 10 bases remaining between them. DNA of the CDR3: TGTGCCAGCAGCCTACTGGGACTGAACACTGAAGCTTTCTTT. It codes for CASSLLGLNTEAFF.

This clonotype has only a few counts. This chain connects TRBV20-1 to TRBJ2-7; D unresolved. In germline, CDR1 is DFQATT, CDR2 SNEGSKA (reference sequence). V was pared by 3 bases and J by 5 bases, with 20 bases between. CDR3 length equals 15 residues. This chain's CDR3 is CSARPFRPALHEQYF. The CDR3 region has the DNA TGCAGTGCTAGGCCGTTTCGGCCAGCACTTCACGAGCAGTACTTC.

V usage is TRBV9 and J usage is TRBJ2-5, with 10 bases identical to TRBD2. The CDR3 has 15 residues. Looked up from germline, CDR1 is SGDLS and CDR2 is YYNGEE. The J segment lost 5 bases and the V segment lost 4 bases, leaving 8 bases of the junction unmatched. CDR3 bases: TGTGCCAGCAGCCCCACCGGGACTAGCGAGGAGACCCAGTACTTC. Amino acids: CASSPTGTSEETQYF.

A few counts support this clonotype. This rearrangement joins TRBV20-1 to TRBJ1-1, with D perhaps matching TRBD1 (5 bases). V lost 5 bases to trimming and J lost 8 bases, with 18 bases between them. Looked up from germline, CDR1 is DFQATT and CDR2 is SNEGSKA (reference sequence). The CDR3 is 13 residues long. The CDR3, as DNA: TGCAGTGCTCTTATCTGGGGGGGAGGAGAAGCTTTCTTT. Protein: CSALIWGGGEAFF.

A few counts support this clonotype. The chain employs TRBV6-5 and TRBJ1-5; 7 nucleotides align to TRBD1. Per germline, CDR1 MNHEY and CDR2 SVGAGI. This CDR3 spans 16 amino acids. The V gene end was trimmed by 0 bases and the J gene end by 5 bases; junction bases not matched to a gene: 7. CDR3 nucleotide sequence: TGTGCCAGCAGTTACTCGACCCAGGGGGAAGATCAGCCCCAGCATTTT. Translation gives CASSYSTQGEDQPQHF.

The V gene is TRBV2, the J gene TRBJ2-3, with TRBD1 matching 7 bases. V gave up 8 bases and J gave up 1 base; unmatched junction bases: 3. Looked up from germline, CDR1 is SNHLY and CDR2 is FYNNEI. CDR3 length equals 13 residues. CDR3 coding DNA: TGTGCCAGCGGCGACAGGGGCACAGATACGCAGTATTTT. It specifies CASGDRGTDTQYF. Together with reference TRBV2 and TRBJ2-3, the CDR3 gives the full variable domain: EPEVTQTPSHQVTQMGQEVILRCVPISNHLYFYWYRQILGQKVEFLVSFYNNEISEKSEIFDDQFSVERPDGSNFTLKIRSTKLEDSAMYFCASGDRGTDTQYFGPGTRLTVL.

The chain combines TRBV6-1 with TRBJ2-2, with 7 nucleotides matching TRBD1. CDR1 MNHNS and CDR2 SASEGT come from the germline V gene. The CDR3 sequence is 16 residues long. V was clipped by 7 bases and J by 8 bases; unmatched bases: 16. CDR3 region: CASTRTGATSLGELFF. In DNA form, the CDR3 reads TGTGCCAGCACCCGAACAGGGGCCACATCTCTTGGGGAGCTGTTTTTT.

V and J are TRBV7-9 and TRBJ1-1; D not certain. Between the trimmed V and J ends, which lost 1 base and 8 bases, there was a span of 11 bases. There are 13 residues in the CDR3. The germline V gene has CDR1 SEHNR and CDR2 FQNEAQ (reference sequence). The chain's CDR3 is CASSLGLKTEAFF. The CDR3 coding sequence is TGTGCCAGCAGCTTAGGGTTGAAAACCGAAGCTTTCTTT. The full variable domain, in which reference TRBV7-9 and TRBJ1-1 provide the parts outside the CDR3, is DTGVSQNPRHKITKRGQNVTFRCDPISEHNRLYWYRQTLGQGPEFLTYFQNEAQLEKSRLLSDRFSAERPKGSFSTLEIQRTEQGDSAMYLCASSLGLKTEAFFGQGTRLTVV.

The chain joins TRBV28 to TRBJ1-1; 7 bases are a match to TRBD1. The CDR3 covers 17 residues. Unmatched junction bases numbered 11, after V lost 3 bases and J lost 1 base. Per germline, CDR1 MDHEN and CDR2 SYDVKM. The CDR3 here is CASSLGRGNRRNTEAFF. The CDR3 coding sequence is TGTGCCAGCAGTTTGGGCAGGGGGAATCGTAGGAACACTGAAGCTTTCTTT.

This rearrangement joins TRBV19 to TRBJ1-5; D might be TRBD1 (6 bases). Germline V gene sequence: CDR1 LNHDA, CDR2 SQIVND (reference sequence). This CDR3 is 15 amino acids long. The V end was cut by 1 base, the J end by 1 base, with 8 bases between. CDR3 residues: CASSIARGSNQPQHF. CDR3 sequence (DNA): TGTGCCAGTAGTATAGCTAGGGGGAGCAATCAGCCCCAGCATTTT.

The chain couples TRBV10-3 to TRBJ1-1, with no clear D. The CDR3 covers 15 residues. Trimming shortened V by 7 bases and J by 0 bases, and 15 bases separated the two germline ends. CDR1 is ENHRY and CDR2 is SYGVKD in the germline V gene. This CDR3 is CAITPDWSMNTEAFF. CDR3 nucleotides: TGTGCCATCACTCCGGACTGGTCAATGAACACTGAAGCTTTCTTT.